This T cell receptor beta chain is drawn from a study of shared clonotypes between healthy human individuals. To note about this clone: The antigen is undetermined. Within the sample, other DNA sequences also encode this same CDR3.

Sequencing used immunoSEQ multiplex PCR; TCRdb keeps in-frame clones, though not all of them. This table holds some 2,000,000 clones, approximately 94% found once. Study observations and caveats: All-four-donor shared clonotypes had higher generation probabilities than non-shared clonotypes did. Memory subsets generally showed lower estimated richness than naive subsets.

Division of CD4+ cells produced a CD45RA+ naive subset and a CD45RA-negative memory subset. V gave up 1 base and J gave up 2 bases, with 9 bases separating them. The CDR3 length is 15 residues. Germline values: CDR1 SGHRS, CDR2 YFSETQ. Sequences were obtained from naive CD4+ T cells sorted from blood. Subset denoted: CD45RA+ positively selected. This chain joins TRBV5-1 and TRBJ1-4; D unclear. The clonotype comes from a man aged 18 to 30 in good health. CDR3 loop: CASSLRADTNEKLFF. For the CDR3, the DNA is TGCGCCAGCAGCTTGAGGGCGGACACTAATGAAAAACTGTTTTTT.